This T cell receptor (beta chain) appears in the sequencing data of a study of cytomegalovirus exposure and HLA in healthy donors. Whole-study context: The Caucasian-associated ancestry cluster held 65% to 90% of over 350 genotyped donors.

In the case of this clone: Antigen specificity is unknown.

Researchers ran the PCR with 60 Vbeta and 13 Jbeta primers. The table came from immunoSEQ multiplex PCR; TCRdb's copy has only in-frame clones and leaves some out. Of around 140,000 clones in the sample, around 78% are singletons; the top ten hold over 2%. Study outcomes and limitations: Being productive about 90% or about 30% of the time was typical of most TCR beta V segments in an earlier analysis. Reportedly, fewer N-insertions than the approximately 690-donor mean appeared in an Asian-associated ancestry cluster in a later analysis.

V was clipped by 1 base and J by 7 bases, with 17 bases between them. This CDR3 is 17 amino acids long. Per the germline V gene, CDR1 is SGHTA and CDR2 is FQGNSA. This TCR was sampled from a woman under 30 in good health and CMV-seropositive. This chain connects TRBV7-2 to TRBJ1-6, with D perhaps TRBD1 (5 bases). The sample comprised PBMCs. CDR3 in amino acids: CASSLVPRGLANSPLHF. CDR3 nucleotide sequence: TGTGCCAGCAGCTTAGTTCCGCGGGGCTTGGCGAATTCACCCCTCCACTTT.